These 25 T cell receptor beta chains were sequenced from one sample in a study of blood T cell repertoires in COVID-19. This table comes from immunoSEQ multiplex PCR, and its TCRdb copy is limited to in-frame clones, with some not included. The sample lists approximately 50,000 clones; roughly nine tenths were seen once. The sequenced sample consisted of peripheral blood. Receptors were obtained from a human donor in a cohort sampled during active COVID-19.

The chain joins TRBV5-4 to TRBJ1-2; the D gene is possibly TRBD1 (5 bases). Germline V lookup: CDR1 SGHNT, CDR2 YYREEE (reference sequence). This CDR3 contains 13 residues. Trimming removed 5 bases from V and 6 bases from J, with 14 bases in between. The CDR3 region has the DNA TGTGCCAGCAGGCCGGGCGACAGCGATGGCTACACCTTC. This sequence encodes CASRPGDSDGYTF.

The V and J genes are TRBV11-2 and TRBJ1-5; D remains ambiguous. CDR1 and CDR2 from the germline V gene are SGHAT and FQNNGV. V was cut by 1 base and J by 5 bases, with 12 bases left in between. The CDR3 covers 15 residues. CDR3 nucleotides: TGTGCCAGCAGCTTAGGCCAGGTCGGGGATCAGCCCCAGCATTTT. It translates to CASSLGQVGDQPQHF.

The chain employs TRBV28 and TRBJ1-1; possibly TRBD1 for D (5 bases). Germline V lookup: CDR1 MDHEN, CDR2 SYDVKM. V lost 3 bases and J 9 bases, leaving 11 bases between the germline ends. The CDR3 runs 12 residues. The CDR3 nucleotides are TGTGCCAGCAGTTTCCGACAGTTGAAAGCTTTCTTT. This gives the protein CASSFRQLKAFF.

The chain couples TRBV5-4 to TRBJ2-2; 13 bases match TRBD2. The CDR3 is 16 residues long. The ends lost 3 bases at V and 8 bases at J; junction bases unmatched: 7. Looked up from germline, CDR1 is SGHNT and CDR2 is YYREEE (reference sequence). The CDR3 sequence: CASSSGLAGEEGELFF. In nucleotides, the CDR3 is TGTGCCAGCAGCTCAGGACTAGCGGGAGAGGAAGGGGAGCTGTTTTTT.

The chain carries TRBV6-5 and TRBJ1-5; no clear D gene. In germline, CDR1 is MNHEY, CDR2 SVGAGI. The CDR3 sequence is 14 residues long. Trimming cost V 6 bases and J 3 bases, with 12 bases left between them. CDR3 amino acids: CASSDEGLNQPQHF. The CDR3 DNA follows: TGTGCCAGCAGCGACGAGGGCCTCAATCAGCCCCAGCATTTT.

The chain uses TRBV15 and TRBJ1-2; a possible D gene is TRBD1 (5 bases). CDR1 and CDR2 from the germline V gene are LNHNV and YYDKDF (reference sequence). V was pared by 0 bases and J by 5 bases, with 7 bases between. This CDR3 contains 13 residues. The CDR3, as DNA: TGTGCCACCAGCAGAGACCCAGGGTATGGCTACACCTTC. It translates to CATSRDPGYGYTF.

The rearrangement links TRBV11-3 to TRBJ1-3; the D is unclear. V dropped 2 bases and J dropped 4 bases, with 9 bases sitting between them. Looked up from germline, CDR1 is SGHNT and CDR2 is YENEEA. The CDR3 sequence is 14 residues long. The CDR3 nucleotides read TGTGCCAGCAGCTTAAATGTATTGGGAAACACCATATATTTT. This encodes CASSLNVLGNTIYF.

This sequence joins TRBV6-5 and TRBJ2-5, with D possibly being TRBD2 (6 bases). Trimming stripped 10 bases from V and 5 bases from J, with 17 bases between. The CDR3 is made up of 13 amino acids. The V gene's germline CDR1 is MNHEY and CDR2 SVGAGI. DNA of the CDR3: TGTGCCATCTACACCGGGGGAGTTGAGACCCAGTACTTC. Protein product: CAIYTGGVETQYF.

The V gene is TRBV18, the J gene TRBJ2-1; 8 bases are shared with TRBD2. The germline CDR1 and CDR2 sequences are KGHSH and LQKENI. This CDR3 comprises 15 residues. V shed 6 bases and J 3 bases; nucleotides not matched to a gene: 7. CDR3 DNA: TGTGCCAGCTCCGAGCCGGGACTAGTCTACAATGAGCAGTTCTTC. As protein: CASSEPGLVYNEQFF.

The CDR3 DNA is TGTGCCAGCAGCCCACAGGGGTCGTACCAAGAGACCCAGTACTTC. Its translation is CASSPQGSYQETQYF. The chain joins TRBV2 to TRBJ2-5, with 7 bases identical to TRBD1. The V and J ends lost 6 bases and 0 bases, in that order; junction bases with no gene match: 7. The CDR3 extends over 15 amino acids. Germline loops: CDR1 SNHLY, CDR2 FYNNEI.

The chain joins TRBV5-1 to TRBJ1-1, with D possibly matching TRBD1 (6 bases). Germline CDR1 and CDR2: SGHRS and YFSETQ. V was shortened by 3 bases and J by 3 bases, with 12 bases between the two germline ends. This CDR3 is 14 amino acids long. CDR3 region: CASSWGGFDTEAFF. CDR3 nucleotide sequence: TGCGCCAGCAGCTGGGGGGGCTTCGACACTGAAGCTTTCTTT.

This chain uses TRBV10-3 with TRBJ2-1; TRBD1 matches at 9 bases. From germline, CDR1 is ENHRY and CDR2 SYGVKD. The CDR3 consists of 13 residues. The V gene end was trimmed by 8 bases and the J gene end by 4 bases; junction bases not matched to a gene: 3. The CDR3 sequence: CAIQGQGYNEQFF. CDR3 DNA sequence: TGTGCCATCCAGGGACAGGGATACAATGAGCAGTTCTTC.

The rearrangement uses TRBV19 and TRBJ1-1, with D possibly TRBD1 on 5 matching bases. The germline gives CDR1 LNHDA, CDR2 SQIVND (reference sequence). Trimming cost V 4 bases and J 2 bases, with 11 bases left between them. The CDR3 totals 14 residues. CDR3 DNA sequence: TGTGCCAGTAGTACCAGGGCCCTAAACACTGAAGCTTTCTTT. As protein: CASSTRALNTEAFF.

The rearrangement uses TRBV3-1 (or the pseudogene TRBV3-2) and TRBJ1-1; unclear D gene. V was trimmed by 4 bases and J by 0 bases, leaving 6 bases between them. CDR1 and CDR2 from the germline V gene are LGHDT and YNNKEL (reference sequence). The CDR3 runs 13 residues. The CDR3 DNA reads as TGTGCCAGCAGCCCTACGATGAACACTGAAGCTTTCTTT. It encodes CASSPTMNTEAFF.

The J gene is TRBJ2-5, the V gene TRBV3-1 (or the pseudogene TRBV3-2); D might be TRBD1 (6 bases). The germline V and J ends were trimmed by 1 base and 0 bases, with 12 bases remaining between them. The germline gives CDR1 LGHDT, CDR2 YNNKEL (reference sequence). CDR3 length: 16 residues. In DNA, the CDR3 is TGTGCCAGCAGCCAAGGGGACACGGCCAACCAAGAGACCCAGTACTTC. Its protein product is CASSQGDTANQETQYF.

The chain carries TRBV11-2 and TRBJ1-2, with a possible D match to TRBD1 (6 bases). V dropped 5 bases and J dropped 1 base, with 17 bases sitting between them. There are 16 residues in the CDR3. Germline V CDR1 and CDR2: SGHAT, FQNNGV. CDR3 sequence reads: CASSPGGGGFNYGYTF. The CDR3 DNA follows: TGTGCCAGCAGCCCCGGAGGCGGGGGCTTTAACTATGGCTACACCTTC.

V is TRBV6-5 and J is TRBJ2-7, with 11 bases fitting TRBD2. J lost 3 bases, V lost 7 bases, and 5 bases had no gene match. CDR1 is MNHEY, CDR2 SVGAGI, per germline. CDR3 length: 14 amino acids. The CDR3 is CASKGTSGDYEQYV. In nucleotides, the CDR3 is TGTGCCAGCAAGGGGACTAGCGGAGACTACGAGCAGTACGTC.

This clone was picked up a small number of times. The chain joins TRBV4-1 to TRBJ2-7; D unresolved. There are 13 residues in the CDR3. The germline CDR1 and CDR2 sequences are MGHRA and YSYEKL. V was pared by 1 base and J by 3 bases, with 7 bases between. DNA for the CDR3: TGCGCCAGCAGCCAAGCCGTCCTCTACGAGCAGTACTTC. It yields the protein CASSQAVLYEQYF.

The chain uses TRBV5-6 and TRBJ2-7, with 11 bases lining up with TRBD1. V dropped 3 bases and J dropped 4; count of bases not matched to a gene: 3. Germline V gene data show CDR1 as SGHDT and CDR2 as YYEEEE. This CDR3 region has 14 residues. The CDR3: CASSWTGGSYEQYF. CDR3 nucleotides: TGTGCCAGCAGCTGGACAGGGGGCAGTTACGAGCAGTACTTC.

V is TRBV6-8 and J is TRBJ2-3; D may be TRBD2 (5 bases). The germline V gene encodes CDR1 MNHGY and CDR2 SAAAGT. This CDR3 has 12 amino acids. Trimming shortened V by 4 bases and J by 5 bases, and 7 bases separated the two germline ends. CDR3 residues: CASSSGRDTQYF. CDR3 nucleotides: TGTGCCAGCAGTTCGGGGAGAGATACGCAGTATTTT.

This clone was seen a handful of times. The chain carries TRBV5-6 and TRBJ2-3, with 7 nucleotides matching TRBD1. The CDR3 contains 15 residues. The V segment lost 5 bases and the J segment 3 bases; nucleotides outside the gene matches: 9. CDR1 SGHDT and CDR2 YYEEEE come from the germline V gene. Here the CDR3 DNA reads TGTGCCAGCAGGCAGACAGGGAAAGGTACAGATACGCAGTATTTT. This codes for CASRQTGKGTDTQYF.

The V and J genes are TRBV5-1 and TRBJ2-3; 7 positions agree with TRBD2. Germline assignment: CDR1 SGHRS and CDR2 YFSETQ. The CDR3 is made up of 15 amino acids. V gave up 0 bases and J gave up 2 bases; unmatched junction bases: 3. The chain's CDR3 is CASSLVLAVTDTQYF. The CDR3 DNA reads as TGCGCCAGCAGCTTGGTCCTAGCGGTCACAGATACGCAGTATTTT.

This chain uses TRBV18 with TRBJ2-7; D perhaps matches TRBD1 (5 bases). Germline-derived CDR1 and CDR2 are KGHSH and LQKENI. This CDR3 has 13 residues. V was cut by 4 bases and J by 6 bases, with 13 bases left in between. The CDR3 DNA reads TGTGCCAGCTCACTAAACAGGATCGGCGAGCAGTACGTC. Translated: CASSLNRIGEQYV.

This chain uses TRBV4-1 with TRBJ2-2; TRBD2 matches 7 bases. Germline-derived CDR1 and CDR2 are MGHRA and YSYEKL. The CDR3 is 15 amino acids. The J segment lost 2 bases and the V segment lost 4 bases, leaving 4 bases of the junction unmatched. CDR3 DNA sequence: TGCGCCAGCAGCCGACTAGCAGAAAACACCGGGGAGCTGTTTTTT. This translates into CASSRLAENTGELFF.

The chain carries TRBV3-1 (or the pseudogene TRBV3-2) and TRBJ2-7, with 10 bases fitting TRBD1. Germline V gene lookup returns CDR1 LGHDT and CDR2 YNNKEL (reference sequence). Unmatched junction bases numbered 11, after V lost 4 bases and J lost 2 bases. The CDR3 consists of 17 residues. In nucleotides, the CDR3 is TGTGCCAGCAGCCGTAAGGGCGGGACAGGGGAAACCTACGAGCAGTACTTC. It encodes CASSRKGGTGETYEQYF.